One T cell receptor (beta chain) is described in this entry. Its antigen is currently not known. Qualities for individual bases were not recorded, and no much larger clone is one base off. Naive and memory CD4+ T cells were separated from cryopreserved PBMCs through CD4 enrichment, which was followed by EasySep naive CD4+ T cell enrichment. Ficoll-Paque PLUS gradient centrifugation was used to isolate PBMCs from leukapheresis product or whole blood. The PBMCs went either fresh into the expansion assay or into cryopreservation at -140 degrees C. The QIAamp Micro DNA Kit was used to extract genomic DNA from the CD4+ T cells. This record comes from a study of CD4 T cells in relation to SARS-CoV-2 and coronaviruses (dated by TCRdb to the early 2020s). About the investigation overall: Across all 12 patients in the convalescent cohort, the median age was about 35 years, with a range of roughly 21 to 75 years. Among the 12 convalescent patients, 8 males and 4 females were included, and two of the subjects were Hispanic. Patient-derived lymphoblastoid cell lines were used to map the HLA restriction of shared crossreactive spike epitopes. At the level of individual TCR clonotypes, the study evaluated whether memory CD4+ T cells crossreact between the spike proteins of SARS-CoV-2 and those of common cold coronaviruses. The Adaptive Biotechnologies TCR-sequencing kit was used for samples from a few pre-COVID donors and for the naive versus memory experiments, whereas the other data were Illumina-based. A different, Illumina-based TCR-beta assay was used to sequence expansion assays from other donors in the study.

Deep-resolution immunoSEQ TCR-beta sequencing was performed on DNA from uncultured naive and memory CD4+ T cells. The source study handled its data this way. Preprocessing removed nonproductive sequences and CDR3s not starting with C, not ending with F or W, or shorter than 7 amino acids. Cultured and uncultured naive and memory CD4+ repertoires were searched for CDR3s previously identified as spike- and CEF-reactive. CDR3 homology was measured as pairwise Levenshtein distance, computed with the stringdist R package after trimming three terminal residues from each end. This is the immuneACCESS table as TCRdb keeps it, with only in-frame sequences that have V and J called. A part of the clones is gone; compared with another copy, unresolved V genes explain less than half, and the rest is unexplained. V and J calls and clone size are those listed in that table; D and trimming were worked out from the DNA. The sample table contains some 40,000 clones; only one count was recorded for roughly 85% of them. The ten largest clones capture less than 4% of the sample.

Trimming leaves V shorter by 7 bases and J shorter by 5 bases, with the junction holding 19 bases beyond the gene matches. The germline V gene (reference sequence) gives CDR1 as MNHEY and CDR2 as SMNVEV. Its CDR3 holds 17 amino acids, cysteine through phenylalanine. Only CDR3 DNA is held: 51 bases, read in frame from base 1. Here is what the overall study found, with its caveats: Naive versus memory sequencing indicated that memory recall responses, rather than primary responses primed during culture, are detected by the assay. The study was limited by small numbers of patients and tested TCRs. Because the crossreactivity analysis focused on spike protein, crossreactivity against other viral proteins was not assessed. Because no donor provided both pre-pandemic and post-infection samples, tracing the source of pre-existing responses was limited. Crossreactive clones showed significantly weaker SARS-CoV-2-driven expansion than monoreactive clones, consistent with antigenic imprinting. Memory CD4+ clonotypes crossrecognizing SARS-CoV-2 and at least one common cold coronavirus spike were found in approximately 60% of donors.

This sequence originates from an adult with COVID-19. The V and J segments used are TRBV27 and TRBJ1-2; the central 7 bases match TRBD1. The material sequenced was memory CD4+ T cells from PBMCs. The sample's cell subset or site, from its label and the paper: memory (non-naive) CD4+ T cells. The CDR3 reads CASTHYSGQASWYGYTF. At the DNA level, the sequence is TGTGCCAGCACCCATTATTCCGGACAGGCCTCGTGGTATGGCTACACCTTC.